The subject of this entry is one T cell receptor beta chain. The sample belongs to a study of blood T cell repertoires in COVID-19. Sequencing used immunoSEQ multiplex PCR; TCRdb keeps in-frame clones, though not all of them. Of some 140,000 clones in the sample, around 80% were seen once. The CDR3 spans 14 residues. Germline CDR1 reads MDHEN; CDR2 reads SYDVKM. V was trimmed by 7 bases and J by 4 bases, leaving 13 bases between them. The receptor comes from an elderly man with acute or convalescent COVID-19. Sequencing was carried out using peripheral blood. This chain links TRBV28 with TRBJ2-2; the D is unclear. The CDR3 loop reads CASTSPPGTGELFF. CDR3 bases: TGTGCCAGCACCTCCCCCCCCGGCACCGGGGAGCTGTTTTTT. Full variable domain (missing parts from reference TRBV28 and TRBJ2-2): DVKVTQSSRYLVKRTGEKVFLECVQDMDHENMFWYRQDPGLGLRLIYFSYDVKMKEKGDIPEGYSVSREKKERFSLILESASTNQTSMYLCASTSPPGTGELFFGEGSRLTVL.